These 2 T cell receptor beta chains were sequenced from one sample in a study of beta chain features in type 1 diabetes. Regarding the study as a whole: People with Type 1 diabetes carried modestly yet significantly shorter TCRB CDR3s in all four CD4+ subsets.

Which antigens these TCRs recognize remains unknown. The sequenced template was cDNA made from the entire isolated RNA. TCRdb's table, derived via immunoSEQ multiplex PCR, lists solely in-frame clones and lacks some. There are 160,000 or so clones in the sample; roughly 9% occur only once, and roughly 0.72% lies in the top ten. Sequenced input: central memory CD4+ T cells from blood. These receptors came from a woman in her 30s with type 1 diabetes.

CDR3 amino acids: CASSLGGTSGANVLTF. The DNA of the CDR3 is TGCGCCAGCAGCTTGGGGGGGACATCCGGGGCCAACGTCCTGACTTTC. The gene calls are TRBV5-1 and TRBJ2-6, with D possibly being TRBD1 (6 bases). Trimming took 0 bases from V and 4 from J, leaving 11 bases between them. The CDR3 is 16 residues long. Germline CDR1 SGHRS, CDR2 YFSETQ.

This clone was observed a handful of times. The V call is TRBV4-1, the J call TRBJ1-4; D is possibly TRBD1 (6 bases). CDR1 is MGHRA and CDR2 is YSYEKL in the germline V gene. The CDR3 totals 19 residues. V was trimmed by 4 bases and J by 8 bases, leaving 29 bases between them. For the CDR3, the DNA is TGCGCCAGCAGCCGGAGGGAACATAGGGTCGGGGGGCGGAGAGAAAAACTGTTTTTT. Translated, it gives CASSRREHRVGGRREKLFF.